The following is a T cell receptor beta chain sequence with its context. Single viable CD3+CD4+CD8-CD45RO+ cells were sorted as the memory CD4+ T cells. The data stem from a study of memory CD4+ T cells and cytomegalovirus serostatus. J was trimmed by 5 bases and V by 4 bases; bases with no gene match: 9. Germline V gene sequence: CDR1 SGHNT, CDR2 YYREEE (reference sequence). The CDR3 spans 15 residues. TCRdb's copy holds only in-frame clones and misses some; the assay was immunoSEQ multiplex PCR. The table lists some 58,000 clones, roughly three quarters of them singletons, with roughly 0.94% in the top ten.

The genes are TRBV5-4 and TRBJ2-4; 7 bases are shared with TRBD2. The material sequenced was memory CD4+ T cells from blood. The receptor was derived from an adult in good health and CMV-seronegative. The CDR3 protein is CASSVGGGSQNIQYF. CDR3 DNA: TGTGCCAGCAGCGTCGGCGGGGGATCGCAAAACATTCAGTACTTC.